The rows below give T cell receptor beta chains drawn from one sample of a study of STAT3 mutations in large granular lymphocyte leukemia. The assay was immunoSEQ multiplex PCR, and TCRdb's table has in-frame clones only and misses some. Here the sample spans roughly 29,000 clones, about 83% being singletons. The sequenced sample was peripheral blood mononuclear cells. The receptor source for this set is a woman in her forties or fifties with T-cell large granular lymphocyte leukemia. Some clones in this sample may be carry-over from other donors' samples. Both conserved end residues are part of each CDR3. Each record gives: J gene, clone size, V gene, D gene, CDR3 protein, CDR3 DNA. D genes are given only for firm matches. Expanded clones get a size class; other rows say once, few or many, or leave the size out.

>TRBJ2-7|few|TRBV28|.
CASTPWSGVGIHEQYF
TGTGCCAGCACCCCGTGGAGTGGGGTGGGAATCCACGAGCAGTACTTC
>TRBJ2-1|.|TRBV27|.
CASRAGATFYNEQFF
TGTGCCTCCCGGGCCGGCGCCACCTTCTACAATGAGCAGTTCTTC
>TRBJ2-7|.|TRBV2|.
CASSPDSLYEQYF
TGTGCCAGCAGTCCCGACAGTCTCTACGAGCAGTACTTC
>TRBJ2-5|.|TRBV30|TRBD2
CAWSSSLISGGETQYF
TGTGCCTGGAGTTCCTCCCTAATTAGCGGGGGAGAGACCCAGTACTTC
>TRBJ2-1|few|TRBV15|TRBD2
CATSRDGTSDEQFF
TGTGCCACCAGCAGAGATGGGACTAGCGATGAGCAGTTCTTC
>TRBJ2-2|.|TRBV18|.
CASSPQRDRPNTGELFF
TGTGCCAGCTCACCACAGCGGGACAGGCCGAACACCGGGGAGCTGTTTTTT
>TRBJ1-5|few|TRBV12-5|.
CASGLDYQPQHF
TGTGCTAGTGGTTTGGATTATCAGCCCCAGCATTTT
>TRBJ2-7|.|TRBV18|.
CASSPGGASYEQYF
TGTGCCAGCTCACCAGGTGGGGCTTCCTACGAGCAGTACTTC
>TRBJ1-2|.|TRBV6-6|TRBD1
CASTQDRGLYGYTF
TGTGCCAGCACCCAGGACAGGGGGCTTTATGGCTACACCTTC
>TRBJ2-7|.|TRBV6-6|.
CASTRDGREAIEQYF
TGTGCCAGCACCCGTGACGGGAGAGAGGCAATCGAGCAGTACTTC
>TRBJ2-5|.|TRBV29-1|.
CSVEDRRLLETQYF
TGCAGCGTTGAAGATCGTCGGCTTCTAGAGACCCAGTACTTC
>TRBJ2-1|once|TRBV5-4|TRBD2
CASSGRASGISSYNEQFF
TGTGCCAGCAGCGGGAGGGCTAGCGGAATAAGCTCCTACAATGAGCAGTTCTTC
>TRBJ2-2|.|TRBV27|.
CASSSTGTLNTGELFF
TGTGCCAGCAGTTCGACCGGGACACTGAACACCGGGGAGCTGTTTTTT
>TRBJ2-7|.|TRBV11-1|TRBD1
CASSFSRGSYEQYF
TGTGCCAGCAGCTTCAGCAGGGGGTCCTACGAGCAGTACTTC
>TRBJ2-1|.|TRBV6-5|.
CASSIRSSYNEQFF
TGTGCCAGCAGCATTAGGAGCTCCTACAATGAGCAGTTCTTC
>TRBJ2-7|.|TRBV7-2|TRBD1
CASSWGQGVGEQYF
TGTGCCAGCAGCTGGGGACAGGGAGTGGGGGAGCAGTACTTC
>TRBJ2-7|.|TRBV6-5|.
CASSSGTLEQYF
TGTGCCAGCAGTTCCGGGACTCTCGAGCAGTACTTC
>TRBJ2-2|.|TRBV4-2|.
CASSQDPSVRAGELFF
TGTGCCAGCAGCCAGGACCCTAGCGTTAGGGCCGGGGAGCTGTTTTTT
>TRBJ2-3|.|TRBV30|.
CAWRQDRTDTQYF
TGTGCCTGGAGACAGGACCGCACAGATACGCAGTATTTT
>TRBJ1-1|.|TRBV27|.
CASSLGAGSEAFF
TGTGCCAGCAGTTTAGGGGCAGGGAGTGAAGCTTTCTTT
>TRBJ1-1|.|TRBV29-1|TRBD1
CSVGVQGLNTEAFF
TGCAGCGTTGGGGTACAGGGGCTGAACACTGAAGCTTTCTTT
>TRBJ1-2|.|TRBV28|TRBD1
CASSSHRGLWGYTF
TGTGCCAGCAGTTCCCACAGGGGGCTCTGGGGCTACACCTTC
>TRBJ2-2|once|TRBV28|.
CASREHGTGELFF
TGTGCCAGCAGGGAGCATGGCACCGGGGAGCTGTTTTTT
>TRBJ2-5|.|TRBV7-2|TRBD1
CASSSDRVGTQYF
TGTGCCAGCAGTTCGGACAGGGTGGGGACCCAGTACTTC
>TRBJ2-2|.|TRBV5-4|TRBD1
CASSGGQGAYVGELFF
TGTGCCAGCAGCGGGGGACAGGGGGCTTACGTCGGGGAGCTGTTTTTT
>TRBJ2-5|.|TRBV6-6|TRBD1
CASSPSDRLRTQYF
TGTGCCAGCAGCCCCTCGGACAGGCTCAGGACCCAGTACTTC
>TRBJ2-3|once|TRBV5-6|.
CASSLKRRALSTDTQYF
TGTGCCAGCAGCTTGAAACGGAGGGCCCTTTCGACAGATACGCAGTATTTT
>TRBJ1-5|once|TRBV6-5|.
CASTLGNQPQHF
TGTGCCAGCACCCTCGGTAATCAGCCCCAGCATTTT
>TRBJ2-1|.|TRBV30|.
CAWSVWDSVGNEQFF
TGTGCCTGGAGTGTTTGGGACTCCGTAGGGAATGAGCAGTTCTTC
>TRBJ1-1|.|TRBV29-1|.
CSVTLINTEAFF
TGCAGCGTAACACTCATCAACACTGAAGCTTTCTTT
>TRBJ1-5|.|TRBV19|.
CASRDWNQPQHF
TGTGCCAGTAGGGACTGGAATCAGCCCCAGCATTTT
>TRBJ2-7|.|TRBV6-5|TRBD1
CASSSRDRGKYEQYF
TGTGCCAGCAGCTCTCGGGACAGGGGGAAGTACGAGCAGTACTTC
>TRBJ1-3|.|TRBV28|.
CASSFDVVEGNTIYF
TGTGCCAGCAGTTTTGACGTAGTCGAAGGAAACACCATATATTTT
>TRBJ1-2|few|TRBV28|.
CAIYSPTGLYGYTF
TGTGCCATATACTCGCCAACAGGGTTGTATGGCTACACCTTC
>TRBJ1-4|.|TRBV18|.
CASSPSRTEKLFF
TGTGCCAGCTCACCATCTCGGACCGAAAAACTGTTTTTT
>TRBJ2-1|.|TRBV13|.
CASSFRGSYNEQFF
TGTGCCAGCAGCTTCCGAGGCTCCTACAATGAGCAGTTCTTC
>TRBJ2-1|.|TRBV18|TRBD2
CASSPQGTSRNEQFF
TGTGCCAGCTCACCACAGGGGACTAGCCGCAATGAGCAGTTCTTC
>TRBJ2-7|.|TRBV5-1|.
CASSLGRGFSYEQYF
TGCGCCAGCAGCTTGGGAAGGGGTTTCTCCTACGAGCAGTACTTC